These 5 T cell receptor beta chains share one sample of origin, sequenced in a study of T cells after yellow fever vaccination (dated by TCRdb to between 2018 and 2021). Libraries came from 5' RACE. This sample was sequenced with an Illumina HiSeq 2500. TCRdb applied fastp at Q25 and MiXCR to the public reads, then kept only in-frame beta chains. Records with the same CDR3 protein are collapsed into one entry carrying the most frequent genes and DNA. Within this sample are around 88,000 distinct CDR3 sequences, with 13% of them counted one time only. Of the sample, around 23% falls within the top ten clones. This specimen's treatment or condition label, per the study, means: live attenuated yellow fever vaccine strain. The sample in question was CD8+ T cells not binding an NS4B(214-222) dextramer, sorted from PBMCs, obtained less than 25 days after the first yellow fever vaccination. The cell subset or site label, read with the paper, signifies: NS4B epitope dextramer-negative CD8 T cells. Receptors were obtained from a young man who received the YFV17D yellow fever vaccine.

The rearrangement links TRBV20-1 to TRBJ1-4; unclear D gene. CDR1 DFQATT and CDR2 SNEGSKA come from the germline V gene (reference sequence). Trimming took 0 bases from V and 10 from J, leaving 12 bases between them. CDR3 size: 13 residues. CDR3 protein: CSARDRQIGKLFF. The CDR3 nucleotides are TGCAGTGCTAGAGATCGGCAAATTGGAAAACTGTTTTTT.

The chain is built from TRBV3-1 and TRBJ2-2; tentatively, D is TRBD1 or TRBD2 (6 bases each). CDR1 and CDR2 (germline): LGHDT, YNNKEL (reference sequence). V was clipped by 0 bases and J by 5 bases, with 16 bases between them. The CDR3 totals 17 residues. The CDR3 region is CASSQDTAGQRTGELFF. DNA of the CDR3: TGTGCCAGCAGCCAAGATACCGCGGGACAAAGAACCGGGGAGCTGTTTTTT.

V and J are TRBV29-1 and TRBJ1-2, with unresolved D. Germline CDR1 and CDR2: SQVTM and ANQGSEA. The CDR3 sequence is 14 residues long. Trimming shortened V by 2 bases and J by 7 bases, and 17 bases separated the two germline ends. CDR3 residues: CSVELGTLHGGYTF. The DNA of the CDR3 is TGCAGCGTTGAATTGGGCACCCTCCACGGTGGCTACACCTTC.

A few counts support this clonotype. The chain has TRBV6-2 or TRBV6-3 and TRBJ2-7; 10 bases are shared with TRBD2. The junction had 10 bases not matched to a gene; V was cut back by 6 bases and J by 5 bases. There are 15 residues in the CDR3. Germline CDR1 is MNHEY and CDR2 is SVGEGT. CDR3 protein: CASSIGLAATNEQYV. The CDR3 region has the DNA TGTGCCAGCAGCATAGGACTAGCGGCCACCAACGAGCAGTACGTC.

V and J are TRBV4-2 and TRBJ2-1; D assignment may be TRBD1 or TRBD2 (5 bases each). The V gene's germline CDR1 is LGHNA and CDR2 YNFKEQ. The ends were cut back, 1 base at V and 3 bases at J, with 10 bases in the middle. The CDR3 covers 15 residues. CDR3 sequence: CASSQAGGFYNEQFF. The CDR3, as DNA: TGTGCCAGCAGCCAAGCTGGGGGATTCTACAATGAGCAGTTCTTC.